The 8 T cell receptor beta chains below all came from one sample that was sequenced in a study of CD8 T cells in Susac syndrome. RNA amounts of about 0.5 to 1 ug underwent reverse transcription with random hexamers. Using its own MiXCR run on the immunoSEQ multiplex PCR reads, TCRdb lists one record per CDR3 protein. The table includes about 190,000 distinct CDR3 sequences, approximately 95% detected once. Sequencing was carried out using CD8+ T cells from PBMCs. The receptors here all came from a human donor with Susac syndrome.

This clonotype was seen only once. The chain has TRBV12-3 or TRBV12-4 and TRBJ2-4; D is possibly TRBD1 or TRBD2 (5 bases each). Between the trimmed V and J ends, which lost 6 bases and 0 bases, there was a span of 15 bases. The CDR3 has 16 amino acids. CDR3: CASSPITGPAKNIQYF. CDR3 nucleotide sequence: TGTGCCAGCAGCCCCATCACGGGGCCAGCCAAAAACATTCAGTACTTC.

V is TRBV5-4 and J is TRBJ2-7, with 7 bases that match TRBD2. CDR3 length equals 14 residues. V lost 3 bases, J lost 4 bases, and 7 bases stayed unmatched. From germline, CDR1 is SGHNT and CDR2 YYREEE (reference sequence). The CDR3 spells CASSSRERHYEQYF. The CDR3 coding sequence is TGTGCCAGCAGCTCGCGGGAGAGGCATTACGAGCAGTACTTC.

The chain employs TRBV6-2 or TRBV6-3 and TRBJ1-2; 8 nucleotides line up with TRBD1. The CDR3 loop spans 15 amino acids. Germline V lookup: CDR1 MNHEY, CDR2 SVGEGT. Losses at the gene ends were 0 bases for V and 3 bases for J; bases not matched to a gene: 3. CDR3 DNA: TGTGCCAGCAGTTACTCCCGACAGGGGCACTATGGCTACACCTTC. Translation: CASSYSRQGHYGYTF.

DNA for the CDR3: TGTGCCAGCAGCTTCGGACTAGCGGGAGGATCCGGGGAGCTGTTTTTT. Encoded protein: CASSFGLAGGSGELFF. The chain employs TRBV7-9 and TRBJ2-2, with 14 positions matching TRBD2. V shed 3 bases and J 6 bases; nucleotides not matched to a gene: 3. In germline, CDR1 is SEHNR, CDR2 FQNEAQ (reference sequence). CDR3 length: 16 residues.

This clonotype was counted only a few times. This chain links TRBV5-6 with TRBJ2-1, with TRBD2 as a possible D gene (5 bases). Trimming cost V 0 bases and J 5 bases, with 9 bases left between them. This CDR3 has 14 residues. Germline CDR1 SGHDT, CDR2 YYEEEE. DNA for the CDR3: TGTGCCAGCAGCTTGGCGGGGTCGGACAATGAGCAGTTCTTC. The encoded protein is CASSLAGSDNEQFF.

The chain couples TRBV20-1 to TRBJ2-7; D is possibly TRBD1 (6 bases). This CDR3 has 14 residues. Germline V gives CDR1 DFQATT, CDR2 SNEGSKA (reference sequence). V lost 6 bases and J lost 1, with 16 bases in between. Written as DNA, the CDR3 is TGCAGTGCCACACGGACAGTTCAATCCTACGAGCAGTACTTC. The encoded protein is CSATRTVQSYEQYF.

Concerning this clonotype: A junction end diverges from the germline sequence, so it may reflect a read error. This sequence joins TRBV15 and TRBJ2-1; TRBD2 matches 10 bases. Germline CDR1 and CDR2: LNHNV and YYDKDF (reference sequence). This CDR3 contains 14 residues. Written as DNA, the CDR3 is TGTGCCACCAGCCGGACTAGCGGCTACAATGGGCAGTTCTTC. This codes for CATSRTSGYNGQFF.

This sequence joins TRBV20-1 and TRBJ2-7; 11 bases align to TRBD2. The CDR3 runs to 14 residues. CDR1 DFQATT and CDR2 SNEGSKA come from the germline V gene (reference sequence). J was trimmed by 4 bases and V by 6 bases; bases with no gene match: 8. DNA of the CDR3: TGCAGTGCGAGAACTAGCGGGAGCTGGTACGAGCAGTACTTC. Encoded protein: CSARTSGSWYEQYF.